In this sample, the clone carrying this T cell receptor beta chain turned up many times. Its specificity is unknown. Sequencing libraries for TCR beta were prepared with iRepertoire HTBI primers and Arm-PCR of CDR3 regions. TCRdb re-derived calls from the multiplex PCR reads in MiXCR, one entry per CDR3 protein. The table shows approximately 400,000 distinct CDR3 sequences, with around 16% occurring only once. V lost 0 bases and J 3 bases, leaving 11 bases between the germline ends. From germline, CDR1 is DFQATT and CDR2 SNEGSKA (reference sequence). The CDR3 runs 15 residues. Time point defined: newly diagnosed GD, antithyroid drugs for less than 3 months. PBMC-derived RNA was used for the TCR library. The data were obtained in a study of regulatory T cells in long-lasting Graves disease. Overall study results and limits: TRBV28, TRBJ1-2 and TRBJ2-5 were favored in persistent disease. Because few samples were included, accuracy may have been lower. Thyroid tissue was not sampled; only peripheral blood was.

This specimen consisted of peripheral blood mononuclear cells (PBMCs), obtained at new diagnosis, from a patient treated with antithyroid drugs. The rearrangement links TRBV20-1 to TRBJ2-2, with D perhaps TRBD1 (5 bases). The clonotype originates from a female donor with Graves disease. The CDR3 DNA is TGCAGTGCTAGAGATGGTGGGGCGGACACCGGGGAGCTGTTTTTT. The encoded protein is CSARDGGADTGELFF.